Each of the 30 T cell receptor beta chains below was sequenced from the same sample in a study of shared clonotypes between healthy human individuals (dated by TCRdb to about 2020). To prepare the library, the immunoSEQ multiplex PCR assay was applied. The table comes from immuneACCESS by way of TCRdb, which keeps in-frame sequences with V and J called. Part of the clones is missing from these tables; in studies checked, under half for an unresolved V gene and the rest for unknown reasons. Recorded for this sample are 2 million to 2.5 million clones; approximately 96% of them occurred a single time. Around 0.13% of the sample is held by the ten biggest clonotypes. Sequencing used naive CD4+ T cells sorted from blood. This sample's cell subset or site label indicates: CD45RA+ positively selected. These TCRs come from a man between 18 and 35 years old in good health.

This clone has only a few counts. This chain uses TRBV30 with TRBJ1-1, with a possible D match to TRBD1 (6 bases). The CDR3 contains 16 residues. Germline V CDR1 and CDR2: GTSNPN, SVGIG (reference sequence). Trimming stripped 1 base from V and 0 bases from J, with 15 bases between. CDR3 sequence (DNA): TGTGCCTGGAGTGACGGGACATGGTACGTGAACACTGAAGCTTTCTTT. Protein: CAWSDGTWYVNTEAFF.

As concerns this clone: Other DNA sequences from this sample encode an identical CDR3 as well. This sequence joins TRBV4-1 and TRBJ2-7; TRBD2 is a possible D gene (6 bases). The CDR3 is made up of 15 amino acids. CDR1 and CDR2 from the germline V gene are MGHRA and YSYEKL. Trimming removed 0 bases at V and 2 bases at J, with 11 bases between. The CDR3 spells CASSQDSGSPYEQYF. The DNA of the CDR3 is TGCGCCAGCAGCCAAGATAGCGGTTCTCCCTACGAGCAGTACTTC.

The chain couples TRBV10-1 to TRBJ1-1; TRBD1 aligns across 8 bases. Germline V lookup: CDR1 WNHNN, CDR2 SYGVQD (reference sequence). CDR3 length: 16 residues. V shed 1 base and J 1 base; nucleotides not matched to a gene: 5. The CDR3 reads CASSELAGGSNTEAFF. The CDR3 DNA follows: TGCGCCAGCAGTGAGTTAGCAGGGGGCTCGAACACTGAAGCTTTCTTT.

This chain uses TRBV29-1 with TRBJ2-2; D perhaps matches TRBD1 (6 bases). The germline gives CDR1 SQVTM, CDR2 ANQGSEA. V dropped 7 bases and J dropped 4 bases, with 19 bases sitting between them. The CDR3 totals 15 residues. This CDR3 is CSGKQGNLSTGELFF. The DNA for the CDR3 is TGCAGCGGGAAACAGGGTAACTTGAGCACCGGGGAGCTGTTTTTT.

The rearrangement joins TRBV7-2 to TRBJ2-5, with a possible D match to TRBD2 (5 bases). The CDR3 consists of 13 residues. V shed 4 bases and J shed 5 bases, with 11 bases lying between them. Per germline, CDR1 SGHTA and CDR2 FQGNSA. CDR3 in amino acids: CASSWTSGETQYF. The DNA of the CDR3 is TGTGCCAGCAGCTGGACCTCGGGGGAGACCCAGTACTTC.

The chain has TRBV4-1 and TRBJ2-7, with D tentatively TRBD1 (6 bases). This CDR3 contains 15 residues. Germline V CDR1 and CDR2: MGHRA, YSYEKL. Trimming cost V 0 bases and J 6 bases, with 15 bases left between them. The CDR3 DNA sequence: TGCGCCAGCAGCCAAGAGGCAGGGGCAGGAGGCGAGCAGTACTTC. This gives the protein CASSQEAGAGGEQYF.

CDR3: CASSQAETVLNTEAFF. CDR3 sequence (DNA): TGTGCCAGCAGCCAAGCGGAGACAGTCCTTAACACTGAAGCTTTCTTT. The chain employs TRBV4-2 and TRBJ1-1; possible D gene TRBD1, 5 bases. V lost 1 base to trimming and J lost 2 bases, with 14 bases between them. This CDR3 spans 16 amino acids. Germline values: CDR1 LGHNA, CDR2 YNFKEQ.

The chain combines TRBV6-1 with TRBJ1-2; D call uncertain. Germline values: CDR1 MNHNS, CDR2 SASEGT. The CDR3 extends over 13 amino acids. V dropped 3 bases and J dropped 4 bases, with 9 bases sitting between them. The CDR3 DNA reads TGTGCCAGCAGTGATGGCCCAGTCTATGGCTACACCTTC. This encodes CASSDGPVYGYTF.

The chain recombines TRBV2 with TRBJ1-4; possibly TRBD1 for D (5 bases). The CDR3 contains 15 residues. V was cut by 2 bases and J by 8 bases, with 15 bases left in between. Germline CDR1 is SNHLY and CDR2 is FYNNEI. DNA of the CDR3: TGTGCCAGCAGTGAAACGGTCGGGAGGGGAGAAAAACTGTTTTTT. This encodes CASSETVGRGEKLFF.

The genes are TRBV7-8 and TRBJ2-7, with 9 bases that match TRBD2. Germline lookup yields CDR1 SGHVS and CDR2 FQNEAQ. The CDR3 contains 15 residues. The V segment lost 0 bases and the J segment 2 bases; nucleotides outside the gene matches: 2. This CDR3 is CASSLAGLAAYEQYF. DNA for the CDR3: TGTGCCAGCAGCTTAGCGGGACTAGCAGCCTACGAGCAGTACTTC.

V usage is TRBV2 and J usage is TRBJ2-1; D ambiguous. V dropped 7 bases and J dropped 3 bases, with 4 bases sitting between them. Germline V lookup: CDR1 SNHLY, CDR2 FYNNEI. The CDR3 sequence is 11 residues long. The CDR3 loop is CASTGYNEQFF. The CDR3 DNA follows: TGTGCCAGCACCGGCTACAATGAGCAGTTCTTC.

The rearrangement uses TRBV7-2 and TRBJ1-1, with D perhaps matching TRBD1 (5 bases). Trimming pared 5 bases from V and 1 base from J, leaving 14 bases between. CDR3 size: 15 residues. From germline, CDR1 is SGHTA and CDR2 FQGNSA. In DNA, the CDR3 is TGTGCCAGCAGCCCGGGGCGTGAGCCGAACACTGAAGCTTTCTTT. This sequence encodes CASSPGREPNTEAFF.

The chain recombines TRBV11-1 with TRBJ2-7; TRBD1 aligns across 7 bases. V shed 6 bases and J 6 bases; nucleotides not matched to a gene: 5. This CDR3 contains 12 residues. Germline CDR1 and CDR2: SGHAT and FQDESV (reference sequence). The CDR3 nucleotides are TGTGCCAGCAGGGACCGGGACAGCGAGCAGTACTTC. Amino acid sequence: CASRDRDSEQYF. Full variable domain (outside the CDR3, taken from reference TRBV11-1 and TRBJ2-7): EAEVAQSPRYKITEKSQAVAFWCDPISGHATLYWYRQILGQGPELLVQFQDESVVDDSQLPKDRFSAERLKGVDSTLKIQPAELGDSAMYLCASRDRDSEQYFGPGTRLTVT.

The chain couples TRBV28 to TRBJ2-7; D is undetermined. The CDR3 length is 13 residues. Germline lookup yields CDR1 MDHEN and CDR2 SYDVKM. With 7 bases removed from V and 0 bases from J, the gap between germline ends came to 10 bases. CDR3 DNA: TGTGCCAGCACCGGGTCCCCCTCCTACGAGCAGTACTTC. Protein: CASTGSPSYEQYF. Looking up the rest from reference TRBV28 and TRBJ2-7 gives the full variable domain: DVKVTQSSRYLVKRTGEKVFLECVQDMDHENMFWYRQDPGLGLRLIYFSYDVKMKEKGDIPEGYSVSREKKERFSLILESASTNQTSMYLCASTGSPSYEQYFGPGTRLTVT.

V and J are TRBV28 and TRBJ1-2; 8 positions match TRBD1. The V gene's germline CDR1 is MDHEN and CDR2 SYDVKM. With 6 bases clipped from V and 4 bases from J, the junction kept 7 bases outside the gene matches. CDR3 size: 14 residues. Here the CDR3 reads CASSPRDRGYGYTF. The DNA for the CDR3 is TGTGCCAGCAGCCCAAGAGACAGGGGCTATGGCTACACCTTC.

The count of this clone is one. This CDR3 is also generated by other DNA sequences in the sample. The chain carries TRBV5-1 and TRBJ2-5; D ambiguous. Germline CDR1 is SGHRS and CDR2 is YFSETQ. V gave up 1 base and J gave up 2 bases, with 3 bases separating them. The CDR3 contains 12 residues. The CDR3 coding sequence is TGCGCCAGCAGCTTGTCTCAAGAGACCCAGTACTTC. Protein product: CASSLSQETQYF.

This CDR3 is CASSPSGRKKNQPQHF. CDR3 sequence (DNA): TGCGCCAGCAGCCCCTCGGGACGGAAGAAAAATCAGCCCCAGCATTTT. The chain carries TRBV5-1 and TRBJ1-5, with D perhaps matching TRBD1 (5 bases). Trimming took off 4 bases at V and 4 bases at J, with 18 bases between the two ends. Looked up from germline, CDR1 is SGHRS and CDR2 is YFSETQ. The CDR3 runs 16 residues.

For the CDR3, the DNA is TGTGCCAGCAGGATCCGACTATCTAGCACAGATACGCAGTATTTT. Its protein product is CASRIRLSSTDTQYF. The gene calls are TRBV6-6 and TRBJ2-3; perhaps TRBD2 as D (5 bases). The CDR3 covers 15 residues. CDR1 and CDR2 from the germline V gene are MNHNY and SVGAGI (reference sequence). V lost 6 bases and J lost 0, with 13 bases in between.

The J gene is TRBJ2-3, the V gene TRBV23-1, with a tentative D call TRBD1 (5 bases). TRBV23-1 is given ORF status, its function remaining uncertain. V lost 4 bases, J lost 8 bases, and 10 bases lay in between. The CDR3 sequence is 12 residues long. DNA for the CDR3: TGCGCCAGCAGTCTTCAAGGGGCTACGCAGTATTTT. Protein: CASSLQGATQYF.

The rearrangement links TRBV6-6 to TRBJ1-5; D unresolved. Trimming left V 2 bases short and J 0 bases short, with 11 bases between. The CDR3 length is 16 residues. The germline gives CDR1 MNHNY, CDR2 SVGAGI (reference sequence). The CDR3 DNA is TGTGCCAGCAGTTACGGTGTCTTGAATAGCAATCAGCCCCAGCATTTT. Translation: CASSYGVLNSNQPQHF.

This sequence joins TRBV7-9 and TRBJ2-7; D gene ambiguous. CDR1 is SEHNR and CDR2 is FQNEAQ in the germline V gene (reference sequence). This CDR3 is 12 amino acids long. V gave up 5 bases and J gave up 6 bases, with 11 bases separating them. This CDR3 is CASSPTGFEQYF. The CDR3 DNA follows: TGTGCCAGCAGCCCCACCGGCTTCGAGCAGTACTTC.

The chain links TRBV18 to TRBJ1-2; possible D gene TRBD1, 6 bases. From germline, CDR1 is KGHSH and CDR2 LQKENI. There are 15 residues in the CDR3. V lost 2 bases to trimming and J lost 0 bases, with 10 bases between them. The CDR3: CASSPLSGANYGYTF. The CDR3 DNA reads as TGTGCCAGCTCACCATTATCAGGGGCTAACTATGGCTACACCTTC.

This sequence joins TRBV6-1 and TRBJ2-7; 8 bases are shared with TRBD1. CDR3 length: 12 amino acids. Germline CDR1 and CDR2: MNHNS and SASEGT. Unmatched junction bases numbered 5, after V lost 7 bases and J lost 6 bases. Here the CDR3 reads CASNPDRAEQYF. For the CDR3, the DNA is TGTGCCAGCAATCCGGACAGGGCCGAGCAGTACTTC.

The V and J genes are TRBV18 and TRBJ2-5; D is ambiguous. This CDR3 has 14 residues. The V gene's germline CDR1 is KGHSH and CDR2 LQKENI. Trimming took off 0 bases at V and 0 bases at J, with 5 bases between the two ends. The chain's CDR3 is CASSPPMDQETQYF. The CDR3 bases are TGTGCCAGCTCACCACCGATGGACCAAGAGACCCAGTACTTC. Full variable domain (rest looked up from reference TRBV18 and TRBJ2-5): NAGVMQNPRHLVRRRGQEARLRCSPMKGHSHVYWYRQLPEEGLKFMVYLQKENIIDESGMPKERFSAEFPKEGPSILRIQQVVRGDSAAYFCASSPPMDQETQYFGPGTRLLVL.

V is TRBV2 and J is TRBJ2-2; 9 nucleotides match TRBD2. Germline CDR1 is SNHLY and CDR2 is FYNNEI. The ends lost 4 bases at V and 6 bases at J; junction bases unmatched: 6. CDR3 length equals 15 residues. CDR3 amino acids: CASSAGTSPSGELFF. CDR3 sequence (DNA): TGTGCCAGCAGTGCCGGGACTAGCCCGTCCGGGGAGCTGTTTTTT.

For this clone: This sample also contains other DNA sequences that code for the same CDR3. The genes are TRBV7-9 and TRBJ2-2, with a weak D call TRBD1 (6 bases). In germline, CDR1 is SEHNR, CDR2 FQNEAQ (reference sequence). The CDR3 extends over 14 amino acids. Trimming cost V 5 bases and J 1 base, with 8 bases left between them. The CDR3 loop is CASSPRGNTGELFF. DNA of the CDR3: TGTGCCAGCAGCCCCAGGGGGAACACCGGGGAGCTGTTTTTT. Filled out from reference TRBV7-9 and TRBJ2-2, the complete variable domain reads DTGVSQNPRHKITKRGQNVTFRCDPISEHNRLYWYRQTLGQGPEFLTYFQNEAQLEKSRLLSDRFSAERPKGSFSTLEIQRTEQGDSAMYLCASSPRGNTGELFFGEGSRLTVL.

Comments on this clone: Other DNA sequences in the sample encode the same CDR3. The chain employs TRBV5-1 and TRBJ2-7; 8 nucleotides line up with TRBD1. Germline values: CDR1 SGHRS, CDR2 YFSETQ. The J segment lost 5 bases and the V segment lost 0 bases, leaving 4 bases of the junction unmatched. CDR3 size: 14 residues. In DNA form, the CDR3 reads TGCGCCAGCAGCTTGGGGACAGGGTTGGACGAGCAGTACTTC. Translation gives CASSLGTGLDEQYF.

The chain couples TRBV6-1 to TRBJ1-6, with 8 bases matching TRBD1. The CDR3 loop spans 15 amino acids. With V trimmed by 4 bases and J by 8 bases, 7 bases remained unmatched. Germline CDR1 MNHNS, CDR2 SASEGT. The CDR3 reads CASSGRQGTDSPLHF. The CDR3 nucleotides read TGTGCCAGCAGTGGAAGACAGGGGACGGATTCACCCCTCCACTTT.

J is TRBJ2-7 and V is TRBV29-1; D assignment may be TRBD1 or TRBD2 (5 bases each). The CDR3 is 12 residues long. Germline values: CDR1 SQVTM, CDR2 ANQGSEA. Trimming removed 5 bases from V and 2 bases from J, with 10 bases in between. The CDR3: CSVRDGTYEQYF. As DNA, the CDR3 is TGCAGCGTTCGGGACGGCACCTACGAGCAGTACTTC.

Points on this clone: Other nucleotide sequences from this sample produce the same CDR3. This rearrangement joins TRBV28 to TRBJ1-1; 7 bases line up with TRBD1. The CDR3 has 12 amino acids. Germline V gives CDR1 MDHEN, CDR2 SYDVKM. The J segment lost 8 bases and the V segment lost 3 bases, leaving 3 bases of the junction unmatched. The CDR3 is CASSFRGAEAFF. The CDR3 DNA reads TGTGCCAGCAGTTTCAGGGGGGCCGAAGCTTTCTTT. The full variable domain, in which reference TRBV28 and TRBJ1-1 provide the parts outside the CDR3, is DVKVTQSSRYLVKRTGEKVFLECVQDMDHENMFWYRQDPGLGLRLIYFSYDVKMKEKGDIPEGYSVSREKKERFSLILESASTNQTSMYLCASSFRGAEAFFGQGTRLTVV.